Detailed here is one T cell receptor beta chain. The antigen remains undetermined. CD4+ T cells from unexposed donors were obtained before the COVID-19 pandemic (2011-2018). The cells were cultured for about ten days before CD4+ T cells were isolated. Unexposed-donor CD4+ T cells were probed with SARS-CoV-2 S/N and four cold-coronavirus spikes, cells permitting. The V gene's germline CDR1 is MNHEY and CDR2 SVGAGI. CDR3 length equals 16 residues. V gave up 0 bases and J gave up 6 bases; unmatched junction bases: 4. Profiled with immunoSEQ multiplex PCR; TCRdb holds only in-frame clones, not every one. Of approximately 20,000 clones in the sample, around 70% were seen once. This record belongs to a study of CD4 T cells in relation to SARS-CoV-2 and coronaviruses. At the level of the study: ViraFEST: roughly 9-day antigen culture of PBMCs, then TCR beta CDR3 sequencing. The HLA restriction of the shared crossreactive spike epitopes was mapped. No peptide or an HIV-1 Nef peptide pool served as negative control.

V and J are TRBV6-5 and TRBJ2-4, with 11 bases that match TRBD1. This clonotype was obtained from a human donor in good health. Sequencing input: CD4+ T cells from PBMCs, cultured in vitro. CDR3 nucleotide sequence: TGTGCCAGCAGTTACTCAGGACAGGGGGCGGGAAACATTCAGTACTTC. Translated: CASSYSGQGAGNIQYF.